The rows below give T cell receptor beta chains drawn from one sample of a study of shared clonotypes between healthy human individuals. TCRdb keeps only in-frame clones here, not all; method: immunoSEQ multiplex PCR. The sample consists of under 1 million clones, 90% to 95% of them appearing once. Sequencing input: naive CD8+ T cells sorted from blood. These receptors came from a man younger than 45 in good health. The CDR3 runs from the conserved cysteine through the conserved F or W. A D gene is named only where the DNA matches it firmly.

v_gene	j_gene	d_gene	CDR3nt	CDR3aa
TRBV9	TRBJ1-1	.	TGTGCCAGCAGCGTAGATGGGGGAGGTACTGAAGCTTTCTTT	CASSVDGGGTEAFF
TRBV18	TRBJ1-1	.	TGTGCCAGCTCACCGTACAGGGTATCGAAAACTGAAGCTTTCTTT	CASSPYRVSKTEAFF
TRBV6-6	TRBJ2-2	TRBD2	TGTGCCAGCAGTAGGACTAGCGGCATCACCGGGGAGCTGTTTTTT	CASSRTSGITGELFF
TRBV28	TRBJ2-1	.	TGTGCCAGCTCGGGCGGCGGGATCTACAATGAGCAGTTCTTC	CASSGGGIYNEQFF
TRBV7-6	TRBJ2-7	TRBD2	TGTGCCAGCAGCAGTCTAGCGGGAGGCTACGAGCAGTACTTC	CASSSLAGGYEQYF
TRBV28	TRBJ2-7	.	TGTGCCAGCATGCCCAGGACGTGGCACGAGCAGTACTTC	CASMPRTWHEQYF
TRBV4-1	TRBJ2-5	.	TGCGCCAGCAGCCAAGATCATCTAGAGACCCAGTACTTC	CASSQDHLETQYF
TRBV7-9	TRBJ2-1	TRBD2	TGTGCCAGCAGCCCTCCAGGGCTAGCGGACTTCTACAATGAGCAGTTCTTC	CASSPPGLADFYNEQFF
TRBV15	TRBJ2-6	TRBD1	TGTGCCACCAGCAGAGACCGGGACAGGAGCTCTGGGGCCAACGTCCTGACTTTC	CATSRDRDRSSGANVLTF
TRBV6-5	TRBJ1-1	TRBD1	TGTGCCAGCAGTTACGACAGGGACAGTCTGAACACTGAAGCTTTCTTT	CASSYDRDSLNTEAFF